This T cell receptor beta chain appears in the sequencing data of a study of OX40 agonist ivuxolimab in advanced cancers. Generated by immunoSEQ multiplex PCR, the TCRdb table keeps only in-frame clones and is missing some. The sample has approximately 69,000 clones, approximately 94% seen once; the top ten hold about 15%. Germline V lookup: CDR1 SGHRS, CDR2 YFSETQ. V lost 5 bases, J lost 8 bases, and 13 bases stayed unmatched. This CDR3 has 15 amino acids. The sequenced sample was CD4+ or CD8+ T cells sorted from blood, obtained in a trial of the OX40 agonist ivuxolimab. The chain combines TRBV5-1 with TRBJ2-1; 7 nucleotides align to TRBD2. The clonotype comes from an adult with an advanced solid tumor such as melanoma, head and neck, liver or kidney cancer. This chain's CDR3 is CASSLWEGRPDEQFF. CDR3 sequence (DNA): TGCGCCAGCAGTCTCTGGGAGGGCCGCCCGGATGAGCAGTTCTTC.